This T cell receptor beta chain stems from a study of shared clonotypes between healthy human individuals. Libraries were prepared by immunoSEQ multiplex PCR; TCRdb keeps only in-frame clonotypes and omits some of them. The table includes hundreds of thousands of clones, around 96% detected once. CD8 cells classed as naive were CD45RO-negative and positively selected for CCR7, excluding terminally differentiated effector memory CD45RA+ cells. The V gene's germline CDR1 is SNHLY and CDR2 FYNNEI. With 1 base removed from V and 0 bases from J, the gap between germline ends came to 7 bases. CDR3 length: 14 residues.

The specimen was naive CD8+ T cells sorted from blood. The TCR was taken from a man aged 25 to 40 in good health. This chain uses TRBV2 with TRBJ2-7, with D possibly matching TRBD2 (5 bases). The CDR3 spells CASSEVGSSYEQYF. The CDR3 bases are TGTGCCAGCAGTGAAGTGGGGAGCTCCTACGAGCAGTACTTC.